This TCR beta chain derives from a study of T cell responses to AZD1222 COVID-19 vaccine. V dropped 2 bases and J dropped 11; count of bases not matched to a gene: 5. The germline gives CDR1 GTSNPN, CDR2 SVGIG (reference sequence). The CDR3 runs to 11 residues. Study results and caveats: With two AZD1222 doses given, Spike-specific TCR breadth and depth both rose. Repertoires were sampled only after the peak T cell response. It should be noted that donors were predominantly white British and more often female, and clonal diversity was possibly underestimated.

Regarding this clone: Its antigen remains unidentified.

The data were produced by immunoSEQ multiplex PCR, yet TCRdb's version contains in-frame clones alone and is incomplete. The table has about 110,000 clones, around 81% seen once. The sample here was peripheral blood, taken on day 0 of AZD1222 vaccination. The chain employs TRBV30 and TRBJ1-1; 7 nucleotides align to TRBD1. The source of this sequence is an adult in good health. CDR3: CAWSLGQAAFF. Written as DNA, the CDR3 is TGTGCCTGGAGTCTAGGACAGGCTGCTTTCTTT.